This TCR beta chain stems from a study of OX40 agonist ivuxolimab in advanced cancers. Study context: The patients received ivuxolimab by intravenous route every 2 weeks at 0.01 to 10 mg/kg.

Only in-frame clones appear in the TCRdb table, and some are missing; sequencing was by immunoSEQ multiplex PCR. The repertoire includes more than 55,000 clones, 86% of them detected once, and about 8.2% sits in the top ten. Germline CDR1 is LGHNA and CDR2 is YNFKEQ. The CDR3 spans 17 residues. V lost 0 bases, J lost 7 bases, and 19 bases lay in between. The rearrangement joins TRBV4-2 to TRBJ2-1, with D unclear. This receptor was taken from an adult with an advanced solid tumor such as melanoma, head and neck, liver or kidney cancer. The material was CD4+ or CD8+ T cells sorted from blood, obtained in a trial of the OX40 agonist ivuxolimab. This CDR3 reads CASSQESNPTRSNEQFF. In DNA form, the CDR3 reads TGTGCCAGCAGCCAAGAGAGTAACCCCACCCGAAGTAATGAGCAGTTCTTC.